These T cell receptor beta chains were read from a single sample in a study of technical replicates of blood from a handful of donors. Assay used: immunoSEQ multiplex PCR; TCRdb lists only in-frame clones, some missing. Found here are some 90,000 clones, approximately 95% of them singletons; the top ten hold about 0.37%. The sequencing input was T cells isolated from PBMCs. Receptors were obtained from a human donor in good health. CDR3s include the opening cysteine and the closing phenylalanine or tryptophan. D genes are given only for firm matches. Where a row states a size, it is once, few, many or the class of an expanded clone; other rows omit it.

j_call v_call d_call clone_size cdr3_aa cdr3_nt
TRBJ2-6 TRBV11-1 NA NA CASSLDWLAAGANVLTF TGTGCCAGCAGCTTAGATTGGCTAGCAGCTGGGGCCAACGTCCTGACTTTC
TRBJ2-5 TRBV30 TRBD1 NA CAWSSDGTGGAGTQYF TGTGCCTGGAGTAGTGACGGGACAGGGGGCGCCGGGACCCAGTACTTC
TRBJ2-5 TRBV5-1 NA NA CASSLTGRETQYF TGCGCCAGCAGCTTGACAGGGAGAGAGACCCAGTACTTC
TRBJ1-6 TRBV19 TRBD1 NA CASSGQGPTPLHF TGTGCCAGTAGTGGACAGGGGCCTACACCCCTCCACTTT
TRBJ2-5 TRBV18 NA once CASSARQGQETQYF TGTGCCAGCTCAGCTAGGCAGGGACAAGAGACCCAGTACTTC
TRBJ2-3 TRBV18 TRBD2 NA CASSAAGPSTDTQYF TGTGCCAGCTCAGCAGCGGGACCTAGCACAGATACGCAGTATTTT
TRBJ2-7 TRBV6-1 TRBD2 NA CASSGLAGREGREYF TGTGCCAGCAGTGGTCTAGCAGGACGGGAGGGCCGTGAGTACTTC
TRBJ2-5 TRBV5-6 TRBD2 once CASREREASLTQYF TGTGCCAGCAGAGAGCGGGAGGCATCCTTAACCCAGTACTTC
TRBJ2-7 TRBV5-1 TRBD1 NA CASSLVGGVVRDRGPSYEQYF TGCGCCAGCAGCTTGGTCGGAGGGGTCGTTAGGGACAGGGGTCCCTCCTACGAGCAGTACTTC
TRBJ2-3 TRBV25-1 TRBD2 NA CASRGGRESDTQYF TGTGCCAGCAGGGGCGGGAGGGAATCAGATACGCAGTATTTT
TRBJ2-2 TRBV6-1 TRBD1 NA CASSGWGTGRVGGELFF TGTGCCAGCAGTGGCTGGGGGACAGGAAGAGTCGGGGGGGAGCTGTTTTTT
TRBJ1-1 TRBV10-3 NA NA CAIRPLGQGMNTEAFF TGTGCCATCAGACCCCTTGGGCAGGGGATGAACACTGAAGCTTTCTTT
TRBJ2-3 TRBV19 NA NA CASSTAASTDTQYF TGTGCCAGTAGTACGGCGGCTAGCACAGATACGCAGTATTTT
TRBJ2-3 TRBV19 TRBD2 NA CASNSGRAGTDTQYF TGTGCCAGTAATAGCGGGAGGGCAGGCACAGATACGCAGTATTTT
TRBJ1-3 TRBV27 NA NA CASSHDGNSGNTIYF TGTGCCAGCAGCCATGACGGGAATTCTGGAAACACCATATATTTT
TRBJ1-1 TRBV7-8 NA once CASSLLPENTEAFF TGTGCCAGCAGCCTTCTTCCAGAGAACACTGAAGCTTTCTTT
TRBJ1-2 TRBV6-5 NA NA CASKTGLGGYTF TGTGCCAGCAAAACAGGGTTGGGAGGCTACACCTTC
TRBJ1-4 TRBV27 NA NA CASSWGVREKLFF TGTGCCAGCAGTTGGGGGGTACGAGAAAAACTGTTTTTT
TRBJ2-7 TRBV23-1 TRBD1 NA CASSQFYSGTASSYEQYF TGCGCCAGCAGTCAATTCTACTCCGGGACAGCGAGCTCCTACGAGCAGTACTTC
TRBJ2-7 TRBV4-1 NA once CASSQAQARGAAYEQYF TGCGCCAGCAGCCAAGCCCAAGCTCGCGGTGCAGCCTACGAGCAGTACTTC
TRBJ1-5 TRBV6-6 TRBD1 NA CASSEGQGFQPQHF TGTGCCAGCAGCGAGGGACAGGGTTTCCAGCCCCAGCATTTT
TRBJ1-3 TRBV19 TRBD1 NA CASTSAIGRFEDRLSGNTIYF TGTGCCAGTACCTCCGCGATTGGCAGGTTCGAGGACAGGTTGTCAGGAAACACCATATATTTT